This TCR beta chain was captured in a study of shared clonotypes between healthy human individuals. Across the study: Used for every donor were three CD4 naive, three CD4 memory, two CD8 naive and one CD8 memory plate. Study observations and caveats: For naive CD4 cells, around 5.1% of clonotypes were shared across a few donors.

Assay execution proceeded at the deep level. It was across several immunoSEQ plates that each subset's genomic DNA was evenly split. The assay was immunoSEQ multiplex PCR, and TCRdb's table has in-frame clones only and misses some. Seen here are 2.3 million or so clones, 85% to 95% observed once, and the top ten hold 0.39%. This CDR3 contains 15 residues. The germline V gene has CDR1 SGHRS and CDR2 YFSETQ. Unmatched junction bases numbered 2, after V lost 2 bases and J lost 6 bases. In the case of this clone: The antigen is undetermined. This sample also contains other DNA sequences that code for the same CDR3.

The rearrangement joins TRBV5-1 to TRBJ2-2; TRBD2 agrees at 12 bases. This TCR was recovered from a man between 18 and 29 years old in good health. Some clones in this sample may be carry-over from other donors' samples. Sample: naive CD4+ T cells from PBMCs. Subset noted: CD45RA+ positively selected. CDR3 nucleotide sequence: TGCGCCAGCAGCTTTCTAGCGGGAGGGCCCGGGGAGCTGTTTTTT. This gives the protein CASSFLAGGPGELFF.